The rows below give T cell receptor beta chains drawn from one sample of a study of CD8 T cells in Susac syndrome. TCRdb re-called the immunoSEQ multiplex PCR reads with MiXCR, one entry per CDR3 protein. The repertoire holds tens of thousands of distinct CDR3 sequences, around 94% seen once, with more than 0.8% in the top ten. Sequencing was performed on CD8+ T cells from PBMCs. The origin of the receptors is a human donor with Susac syndrome. Each CDR3 is given without its conserved first and last residue. Each record gives: J gene, V gene, CDR3 protein.

j_gene: TRBJ2-7; v_gene: TRBV29-1; CDR3aa: SVVLGLANEQY
j_gene: TRBJ2-7; v_gene: TRBV5-4; CDR3aa: ASSLAPGDYEQY
j_gene: TRBJ1-6; v_gene: TRBV23-1; CDR3aa: ASSQSYLPRDSPLH
j_gene: TRBJ2-4; v_gene: TRBV7-9; CDR3aa: ASSSVRAPKNIQY
j_gene: TRBJ2-7; v_gene: TRBV28; CDR3aa: ASNTGTGGYEQY
j_gene: TRBJ2-7; v_gene: TRBV7-9; CDR3aa: ASSFTPGEGLQY
j_gene: TRBJ2-7; v_gene: TRBV30; CDR3aa: AWNPLGPGYEQY
j_gene: TRBJ1-1; v_gene: TRBV29-1; CDR3aa: SVEGTGFDTEAF
j_gene: TRBJ2-7; v_gene: TRBV13; CDR3aa: ASSLGGQGEQY
j_gene: TRBJ1-1; v_gene: TRBV9; CDR3aa: ASSPGDANTEAF
j_gene: TRBJ2-5; v_gene: TRBV15; CDR3aa: ATSRDGSGPQETQY
j_gene: TRBJ1-1; v_gene: TRBV19; CDR3aa: ASSIDPPSEAF
j_gene: TRBJ1-5; v_gene: TRBV5-1; CDR3aa: ASSLEPNQPQH
j_gene: TRBJ2-5; v_gene: TRBV7-9; CDR3aa: ASSPSGARGETQY